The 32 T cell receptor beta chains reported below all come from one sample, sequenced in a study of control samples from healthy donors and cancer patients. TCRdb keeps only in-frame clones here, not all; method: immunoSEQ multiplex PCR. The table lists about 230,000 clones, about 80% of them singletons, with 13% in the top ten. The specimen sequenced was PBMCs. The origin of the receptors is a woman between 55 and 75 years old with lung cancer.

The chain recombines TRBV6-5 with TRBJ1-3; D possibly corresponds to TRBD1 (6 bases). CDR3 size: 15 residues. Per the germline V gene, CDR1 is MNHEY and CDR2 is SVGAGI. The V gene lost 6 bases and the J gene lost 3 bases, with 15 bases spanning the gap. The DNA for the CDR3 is TGTGCCAGCAGGCGTACAGGGATCAGTGGAAACACCATATATTTT. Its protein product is CASRRTGISGNTIYF.

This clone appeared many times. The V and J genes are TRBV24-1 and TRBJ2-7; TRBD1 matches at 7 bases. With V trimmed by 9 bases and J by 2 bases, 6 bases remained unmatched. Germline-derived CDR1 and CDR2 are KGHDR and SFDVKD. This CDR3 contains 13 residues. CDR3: CATPRDRAYEQYF. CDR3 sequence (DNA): TGTGCCACCCCCCGGGACAGAGCCTACGAGCAGTACTTC.

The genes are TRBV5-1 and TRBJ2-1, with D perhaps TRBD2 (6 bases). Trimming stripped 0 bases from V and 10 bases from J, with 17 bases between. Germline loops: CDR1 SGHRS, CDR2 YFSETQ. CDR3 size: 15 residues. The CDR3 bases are TGCGCCAGCAGCTTGGTAGTAGCGGCGACATCGGAGCAGTTCTTC. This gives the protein CASSLVVAATSEQFF.

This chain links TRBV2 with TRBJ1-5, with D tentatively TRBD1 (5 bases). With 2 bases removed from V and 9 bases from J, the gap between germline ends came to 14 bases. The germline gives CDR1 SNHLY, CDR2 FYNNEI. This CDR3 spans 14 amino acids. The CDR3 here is CASSEMGGELPQHF. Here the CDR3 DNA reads TGTGCCAGCAGTGAAATGGGGGGGGAGTTGCCCCAGCATTTT.

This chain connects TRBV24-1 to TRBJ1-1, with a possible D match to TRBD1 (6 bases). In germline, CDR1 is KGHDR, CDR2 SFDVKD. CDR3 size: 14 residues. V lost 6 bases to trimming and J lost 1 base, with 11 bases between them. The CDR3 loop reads CATSPTGTNTEAFF. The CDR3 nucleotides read TGTGCCACCAGTCCTACAGGGACGAACACTGAAGCTTTCTTT.

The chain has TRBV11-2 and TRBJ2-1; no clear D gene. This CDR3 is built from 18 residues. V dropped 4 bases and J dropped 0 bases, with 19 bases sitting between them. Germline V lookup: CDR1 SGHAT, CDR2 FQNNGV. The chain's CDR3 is CASSSFHNLLSSYNEQFF. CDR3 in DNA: TGTGCCAGCAGCTCCTTCCACAACCTCCTAAGCTCCTACAATGAGCAGTTCTTC.

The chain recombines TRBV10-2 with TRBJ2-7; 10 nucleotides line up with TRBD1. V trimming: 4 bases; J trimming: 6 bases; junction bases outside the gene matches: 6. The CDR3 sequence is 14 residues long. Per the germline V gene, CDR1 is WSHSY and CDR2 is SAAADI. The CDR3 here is CASSVSGQGFEQYF. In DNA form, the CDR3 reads TGCGCCAGCAGTGTGTCGGGACAGGGGTTCGAGCAGTACTTC.

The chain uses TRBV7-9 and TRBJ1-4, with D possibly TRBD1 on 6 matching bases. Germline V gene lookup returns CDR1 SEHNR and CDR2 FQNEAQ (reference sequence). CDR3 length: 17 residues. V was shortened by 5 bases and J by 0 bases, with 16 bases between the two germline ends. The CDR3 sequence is CASSQGWGTATNEKLFF. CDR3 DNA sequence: TGTGCCAGCAGCCAGGGGTGGGGAACCGCAACTAATGAAAAACTGTTTTTT.

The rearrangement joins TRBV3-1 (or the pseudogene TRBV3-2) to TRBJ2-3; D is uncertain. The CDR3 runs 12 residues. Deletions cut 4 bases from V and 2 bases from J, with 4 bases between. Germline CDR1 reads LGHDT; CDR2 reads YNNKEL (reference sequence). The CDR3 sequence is CASSPHTDTQYF. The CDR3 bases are TGTGCCAGCAGCCCTCACACAGATACGCAGTATTTT.

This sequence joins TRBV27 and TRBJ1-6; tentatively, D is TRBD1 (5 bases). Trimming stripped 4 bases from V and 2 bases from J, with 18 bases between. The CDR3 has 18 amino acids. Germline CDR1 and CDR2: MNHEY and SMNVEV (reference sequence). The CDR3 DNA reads TGTGCCAGCAGTTCCGGGGACCTGGAAGGAGCCTATAATTCACCCCTCCACTTT. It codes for CASSSGDLEGAYNSPLHF.

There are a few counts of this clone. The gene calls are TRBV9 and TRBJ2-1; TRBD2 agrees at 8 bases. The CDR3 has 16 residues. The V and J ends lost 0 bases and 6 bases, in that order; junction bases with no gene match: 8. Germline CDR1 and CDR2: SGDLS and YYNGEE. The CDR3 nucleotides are TGTGCCAGCAGCGTAGATGCGAACGGGGGGGCCAATGAGCAGTTCTTC. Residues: CASSVDANGGANEQFF. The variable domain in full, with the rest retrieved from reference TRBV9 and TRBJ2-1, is DSGVTQTPKHLITATGQRVTLRCSPRSGDLSVYWYQQSLDQGLQFLIQYYNGEERAKGNILERFSAQQFPDLHSELNLSSLELGDSALYFCASSVDANGGANEQFFGPGTRLTVL.

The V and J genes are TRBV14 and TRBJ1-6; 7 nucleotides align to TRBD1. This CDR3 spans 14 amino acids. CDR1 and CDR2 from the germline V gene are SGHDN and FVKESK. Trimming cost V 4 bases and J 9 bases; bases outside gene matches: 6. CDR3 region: CASSPRGASSPLHF. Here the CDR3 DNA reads TGTGCCAGCAGCCCCAGGGGGGCAAGTTCACCCCTCCACTTT.

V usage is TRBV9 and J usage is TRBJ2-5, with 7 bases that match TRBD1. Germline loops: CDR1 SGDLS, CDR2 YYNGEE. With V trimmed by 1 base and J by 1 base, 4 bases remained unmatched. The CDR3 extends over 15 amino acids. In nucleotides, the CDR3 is TGTGCCAGCAGCGTACAGACAGGGCCCCAAGAGACCCAGTACTTC. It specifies CASSVQTGPQETQYF.

In DNA form, the CDR3 reads TGTGCCAGCAGTGCAGCCTTAGCGGGGAACACAGATACGCAGTATTTT. Amino acids: CASSAALAGNTDTQYF. The J gene is TRBJ2-3, the V gene TRBV6-1; 8 nucleotides line up with TRBD2. With 4 bases clipped from V and 2 bases from J, the junction kept 8 bases outside the gene matches. This CDR3 spans 16 amino acids. Germline lookup yields CDR1 MNHNS and CDR2 SASEGT.

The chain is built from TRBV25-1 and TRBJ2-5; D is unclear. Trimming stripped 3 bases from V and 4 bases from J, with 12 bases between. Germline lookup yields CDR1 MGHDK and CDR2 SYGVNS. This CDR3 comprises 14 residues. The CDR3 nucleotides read TGTGCCAGCAGTGACCGCCCGCTGGGAGAGACCCAGTACTTC. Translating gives CASSDRPLGETQYF.

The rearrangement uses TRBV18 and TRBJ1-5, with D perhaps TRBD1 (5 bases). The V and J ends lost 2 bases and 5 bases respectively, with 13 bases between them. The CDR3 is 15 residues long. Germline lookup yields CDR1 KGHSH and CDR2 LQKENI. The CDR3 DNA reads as TGTGCCAGCTCACCAGGTGGCGGCAGGGATCAGCCCCAGCATTTT. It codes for CASSPGGGRDQPQHF.

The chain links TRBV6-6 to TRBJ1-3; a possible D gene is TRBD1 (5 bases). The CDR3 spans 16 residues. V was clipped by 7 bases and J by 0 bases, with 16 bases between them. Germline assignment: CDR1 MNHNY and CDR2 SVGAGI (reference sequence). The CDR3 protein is CASNQEGRLSGNTIYF. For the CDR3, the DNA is TGTGCCAGCAATCAAGAGGGACGGCTCTCTGGAAACACCATATATTTT.

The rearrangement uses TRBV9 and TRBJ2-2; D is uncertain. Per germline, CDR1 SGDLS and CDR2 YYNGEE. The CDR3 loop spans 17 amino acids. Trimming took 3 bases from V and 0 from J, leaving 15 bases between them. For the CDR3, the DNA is TGTGCCAGCAGCGGCCCTTACCAGTCAACGAACACCGGGGAGCTGTTTTTT. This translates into CASSGPYQSTNTGELFF.

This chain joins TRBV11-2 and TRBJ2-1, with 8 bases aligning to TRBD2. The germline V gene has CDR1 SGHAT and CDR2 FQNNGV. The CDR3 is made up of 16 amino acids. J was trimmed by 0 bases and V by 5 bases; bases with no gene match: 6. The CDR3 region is CASSLNSGSSYNEQFF. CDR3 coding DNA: TGTGCCAGCAGCCTCAACAGCGGGAGCTCCTACAATGAGCAGTTCTTC. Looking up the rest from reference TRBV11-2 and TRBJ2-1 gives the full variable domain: EAGVAQSPRYKIIEKRQSVAFWCNPISGHATLYWYQQILGQGPKLLIQFQNNGVVDDSQLPKDRFSAERLKGVDSTLKIQPAKLEDSAVYLCASSLNSGSSYNEQFFGPGTRLTVL.

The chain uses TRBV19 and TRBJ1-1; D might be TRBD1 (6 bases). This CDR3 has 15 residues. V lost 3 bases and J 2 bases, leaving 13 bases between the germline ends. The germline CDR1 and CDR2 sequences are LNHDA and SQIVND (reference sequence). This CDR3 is CASSIGGRGNTEAFF. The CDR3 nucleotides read TGTGCCAGTAGTATCGGCGGCAGGGGAAACACTGAAGCTTTCTTT.

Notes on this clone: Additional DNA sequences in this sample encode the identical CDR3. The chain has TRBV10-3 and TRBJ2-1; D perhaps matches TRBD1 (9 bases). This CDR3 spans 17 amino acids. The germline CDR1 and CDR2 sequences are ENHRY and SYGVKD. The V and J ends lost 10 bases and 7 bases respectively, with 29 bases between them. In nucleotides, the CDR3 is TGTGCCAGCAGGGAGGGGGGCGGGGGGACAGGGTCGAATGAGCAGTTCTTC. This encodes CASREGGGGTGSNEQFF.

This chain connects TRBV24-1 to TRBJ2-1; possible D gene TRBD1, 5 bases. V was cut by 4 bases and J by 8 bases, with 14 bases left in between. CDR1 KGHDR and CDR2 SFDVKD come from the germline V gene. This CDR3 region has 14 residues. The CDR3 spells CATSDPLGHDEQFF. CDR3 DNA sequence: TGTGCCACCAGTGACCCCTTAGGACACGATGAGCAGTTCTTC.

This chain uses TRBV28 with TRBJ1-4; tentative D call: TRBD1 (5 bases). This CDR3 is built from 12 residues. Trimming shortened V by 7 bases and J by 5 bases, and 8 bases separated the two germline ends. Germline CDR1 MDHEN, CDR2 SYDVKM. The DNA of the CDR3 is TGTGCCAGCAACGGGGGGAATGAAAAACTGTTTTTT. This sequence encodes CASNGGNEKLFF.

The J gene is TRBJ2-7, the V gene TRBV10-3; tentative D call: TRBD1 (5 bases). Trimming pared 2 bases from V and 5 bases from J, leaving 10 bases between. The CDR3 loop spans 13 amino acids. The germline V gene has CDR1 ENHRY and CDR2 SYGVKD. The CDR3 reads CAISEQGINEQYF. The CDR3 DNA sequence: TGTGCCATCAGTGAGCAGGGTATCAACGAGCAGTACTTC.

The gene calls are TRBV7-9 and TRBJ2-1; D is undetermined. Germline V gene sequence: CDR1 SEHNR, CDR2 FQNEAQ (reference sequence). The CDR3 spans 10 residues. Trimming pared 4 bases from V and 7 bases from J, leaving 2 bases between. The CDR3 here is CASSSNEQFF. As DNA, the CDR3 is TGTGCCAGCAGCTCTAATGAGCAGTTCTTC.

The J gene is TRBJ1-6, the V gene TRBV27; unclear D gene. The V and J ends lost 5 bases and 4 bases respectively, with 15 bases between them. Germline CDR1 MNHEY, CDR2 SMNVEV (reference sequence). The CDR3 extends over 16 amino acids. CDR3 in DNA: TGTGCCAGCAGTCCCAGGAGTTTCGCTTATAATTCACCCCTCCACTTT. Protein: CASSPRSFAYNSPLHF.

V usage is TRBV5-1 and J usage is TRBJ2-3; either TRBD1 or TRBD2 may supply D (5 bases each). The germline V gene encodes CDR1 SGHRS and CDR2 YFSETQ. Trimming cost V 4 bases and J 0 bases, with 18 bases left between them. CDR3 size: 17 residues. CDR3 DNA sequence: TGCGCCAGCAGCCCGGCTTGGGGGATCGGGAGCACAGATACGCAGTATTTT. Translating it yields CASSPAWGIGSTDTQYF.

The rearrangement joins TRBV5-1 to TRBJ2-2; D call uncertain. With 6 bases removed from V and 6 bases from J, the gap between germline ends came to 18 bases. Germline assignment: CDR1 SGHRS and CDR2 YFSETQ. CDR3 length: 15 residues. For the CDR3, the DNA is TGCGCCAGCAAGCTCGGACCACAAGACCCCGGGGAGCTGTTTTTT. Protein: CASKLGPQDPGELFF.

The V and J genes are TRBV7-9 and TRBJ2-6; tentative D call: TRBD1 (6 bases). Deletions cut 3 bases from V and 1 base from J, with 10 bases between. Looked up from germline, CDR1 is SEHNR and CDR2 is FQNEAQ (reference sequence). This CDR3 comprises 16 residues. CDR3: CASSFGTGSGANVLTF. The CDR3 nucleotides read TGTGCCAGCAGCTTTGGCACAGGGTCTGGGGCCAACGTCCTGACTTTC.

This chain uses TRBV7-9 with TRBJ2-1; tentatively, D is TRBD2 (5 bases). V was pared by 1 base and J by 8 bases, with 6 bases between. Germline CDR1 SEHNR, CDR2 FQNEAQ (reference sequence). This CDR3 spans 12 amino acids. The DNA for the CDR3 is TGTGCCAGCAGCTTAGAACTAGATGAGCAGTTCTTC. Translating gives CASSLELDEQFF.

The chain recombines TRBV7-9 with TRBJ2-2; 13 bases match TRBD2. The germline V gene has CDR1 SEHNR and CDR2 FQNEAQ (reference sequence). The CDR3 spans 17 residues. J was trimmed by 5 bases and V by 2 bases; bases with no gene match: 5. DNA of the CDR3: TGTGCCAGCAGCTTACTCGGGACTAGCGGGATAACCGGGGAGCTGTTTTTT. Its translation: CASSLLGTSGITGELFF.

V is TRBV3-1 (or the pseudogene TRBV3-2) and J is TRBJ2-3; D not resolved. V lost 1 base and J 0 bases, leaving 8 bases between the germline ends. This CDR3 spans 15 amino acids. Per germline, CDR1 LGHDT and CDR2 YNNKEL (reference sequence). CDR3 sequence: CASSQGTTSTDTQYF. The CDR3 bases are TGTGCCAGCAGCCAAGGGACGACAAGCACAGATACGCAGTATTTT.